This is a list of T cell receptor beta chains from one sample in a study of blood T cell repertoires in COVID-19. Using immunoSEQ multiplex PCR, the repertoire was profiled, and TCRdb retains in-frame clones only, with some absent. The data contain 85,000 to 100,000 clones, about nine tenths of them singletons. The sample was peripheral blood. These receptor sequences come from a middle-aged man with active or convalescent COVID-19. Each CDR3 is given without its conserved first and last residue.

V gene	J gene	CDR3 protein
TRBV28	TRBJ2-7	ASSYRLTRGIDSYEQY
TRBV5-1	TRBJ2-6	ASSLRVGGANVLT
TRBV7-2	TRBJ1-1	ASSLSRGNEAF
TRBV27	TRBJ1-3	ASSLSQGLGNTIY
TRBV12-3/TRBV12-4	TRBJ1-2	ASSPNGGTGYT
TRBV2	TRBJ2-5	ASTKQLSSGETQY
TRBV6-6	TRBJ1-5	ASSYLTGDSNQPQH
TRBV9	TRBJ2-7	ASSVVPLPTDEQY
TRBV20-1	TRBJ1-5	SASIPGNQPQH
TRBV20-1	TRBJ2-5	SASVLAGVETQY
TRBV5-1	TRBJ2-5	ASSPTGLAEGETQY
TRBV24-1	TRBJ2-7	ATSATGGFPYEQY
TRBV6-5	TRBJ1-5	ATSGQGANGQPQH
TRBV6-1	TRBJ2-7	ASSEDRSSKQY
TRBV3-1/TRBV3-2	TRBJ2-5	ASGQAGQETQY
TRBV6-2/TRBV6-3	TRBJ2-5	ASSRTGVGTQY
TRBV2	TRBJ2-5	ASNEGTGGQTQY
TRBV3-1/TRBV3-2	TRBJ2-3	ASSPSGTSVDTQY
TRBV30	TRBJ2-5	AWSVPGRGETQY
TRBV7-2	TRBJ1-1	ASSLGLGYTEAF
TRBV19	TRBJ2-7	ASSMEGKGTYEQY
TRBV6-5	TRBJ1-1	ASRQGGRNTEAF
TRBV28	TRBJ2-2	ASSQTSGSIIGELF
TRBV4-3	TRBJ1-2	ASSQAGLGNYGYT
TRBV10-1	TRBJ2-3	ASSKGGTDTQY
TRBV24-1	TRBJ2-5	ATSDQQGLPSRTQY
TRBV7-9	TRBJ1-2	ASSIESLYGYT
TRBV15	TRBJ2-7	ATSFSGGYEQY
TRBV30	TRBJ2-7	AWRAGQGSEQY
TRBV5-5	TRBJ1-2	ASSPQGDYGYT
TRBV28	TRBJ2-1	ASRTGGGSYNEQF
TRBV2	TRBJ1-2	ASTGDRAIYGYT
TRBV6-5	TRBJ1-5	ASSYSTEGPQH
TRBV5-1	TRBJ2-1	ASSSTGGGEQF
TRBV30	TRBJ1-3	AWRNRASGNTIY
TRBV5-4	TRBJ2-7	ASSLRGSYEQY
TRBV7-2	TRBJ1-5	ASSLGPGTNQPQH
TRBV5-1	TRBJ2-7	ASSSIGEQY
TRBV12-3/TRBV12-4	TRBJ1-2	ASSPGVNYGYT
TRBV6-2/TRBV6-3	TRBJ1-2	ASSYSFPPYGYT
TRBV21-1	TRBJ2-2	ASSKGLANTGELF
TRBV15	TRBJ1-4	ATSPPGQGSEKLF
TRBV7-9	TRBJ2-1	ASSVGTAYNEQF
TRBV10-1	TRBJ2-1	ASSESTSGTKQF
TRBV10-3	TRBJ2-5	AISEFQRGGSQGETQY
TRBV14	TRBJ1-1	ASSPPLTGLNTEAF
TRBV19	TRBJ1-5	ASSGGQGAGLGNQPQH
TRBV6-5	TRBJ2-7	ASSYSTGGVYEQY
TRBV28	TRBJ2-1	ASSYPGTGVGKQF
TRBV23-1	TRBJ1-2	ASSQAQGTNYGYT
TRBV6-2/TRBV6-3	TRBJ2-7	ASSPGTPYEQY
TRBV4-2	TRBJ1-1	ASSTNRQLNTEAF
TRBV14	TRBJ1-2	ASSRLDRFDLYGYT
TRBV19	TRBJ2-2	ASSIVPSAGRTGELF
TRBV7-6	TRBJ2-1	ASSFLAGGFNEQF